This T cell receptor beta chain was recovered during a study of shared clonotypes between healthy human individuals (dated by TCRdb to the early 2020s). Broadly, across the study: A couple of women and a few men aged 18 to 49 years were included in the cohort. For each donor, three plates each were used for CD4 naive and CD4 memory, two plates were used for CD8 naive, and one plate was used for CD8 memory. The study deeply sequenced blood TCR repertoires of five healthy adults to estimate repertoire size and the extent of clonotype sharing between individuals. Different laboratories and diverse techniques were used to prepare libraries and sequence TCR repertoires, to increase sequencing depth and limit assay-specific biases. Leukapheresis yielded between about 0.85 and 10 billion PBMCs per donor. What the research found in general, with its limitations: Larger estimated clonotype richness was generally found for naive subsets than for memory subsets. Clonotypes shared by all four sorted-subset donors showed higher generation probabilities than non-shared clonotypes. Based on pairwise subsampling, the degree of clonotype sharing among donors was expected to be affected by sequencing depth. The small number of donors limited the genetic and exposure-history diversity represented. Sharing across several donors was observed for approximately 5% of naive CD4, about 3.2% of naive CD8, 2% to 2.5% of memory CD4, and roughly 0.4% of memory CD8 clonotypes. Sampling was restricted to blood, and TCR repertoires in tissue are likely to differ from TCR repertoires in blood. Rarefaction of sorted-subset datasets indicated incomplete sequencing despite the large sequencing depth.

The donors were healthy, HIV-negative adults with no recently reported acute infections or vaccinations. All donors were Caucasian adults living in Nashville, Tennessee, USA. CD4+ T cells were enriched by magnetic negative selection; naive cells were then positively selected on CD45RA, and the negative fraction formed the memory subset. Blood was collected by leukapheresis, and PBMCs were isolated by Ficoll-Histopaque density gradient centrifugation and then cryopreserved in liquid nitrogen vapor phase. Purity and quantity of every magnetically sorted T cell population were checked by analytical flow cytometry. Genomic DNA was isolated from every sorted fraction and measured by UV absorbance on a Nanodrop 2000c. This clone has just a few counts. The antigen it binds to is not known. Base qualities are missing; no much larger clone stands one base away. CDR1 is given as SGHAT and CDR2 as FQNNGV, both from the germline V gene. The CDR3 contains 13 residues, cysteine and phenylalanine counted. Just the 39-base CDR3 DNA is kept, in frame starting at base 1. The germline ends are 12 bases apart after V is trimmed by 4 bases and J by 7 bases.

Using the deep immunoSEQ assay, TCR CDR3 regions were amplified from genomic DNA by multiplex PCR. Extracted genomic DNA from each cell subset was distributed evenly across all wells of several immunoSEQ 96-well plates, and each plate was treated as a replicate. For sorted subsets, each replicate PCR was loaded with roughly 200 ng genomic DNA, equivalent to some 27,000 T cell genomes. Purified libraries were quantified with a Qubit 3.0 fluorometer, sized on a Bioanalyzer 2100, and re-quantified with the KAPA Library Quantification kit. A separate single-read 150-cycle Illumina NextSeq 550 flow cell was used to sequence each immunoSEQ 96-well plate. In the authors' own workflow: Because only junctional sequences without quality scores were contained in the immunoSEQ output, filtering matching that applied to full-length reads could not be performed. To assign V/J genes and CDR3, sequences were annotated against IMGT germline references using PyIR, a Python wrapper for IgBLAST v1.9. Any read was removed if the V/J assignment was weak (E-value above 1e-6), the CDR3 was missing, or the read contained stop codons, out-of-frame junctions, or ambiguous translated residues. V3J clonotypes were defined as sequences sharing an identical inferred V gene, J gene, and CDR3 amino acid sequence. Percentage overlap between repertoires was computed as shared unique clonotypes divided by the size of the smaller repertoire. Three approaches were used to assess repertoire richness: RTK rarefaction, the Chao1 estimator, and Recon v2.1 estimates of unobserved clonotypes. OLGA was used to compute generation probabilities for all TCRbeta clonotypes that the gDNA method yielded from several donors. TCRdb's version of the immuneACCESS table is confined to in-frame rearrangements and falls short of the full clone set. An unresolved V gene accounts for under half of the shortfall where checked; the remainder is of unknown origin. V, J and clone size derive from that table, while D and trimming were established from the DNA sequence. The sample table contains over a million clones; only one count was recorded for 78% of them. The ten largest clones add up to approximately 0.52% of the sample.

Sequencing input: memory CD4+ T cells from PBMCs. This sample's cell subset or site label indicates: CD45RA-negative fraction. The sequence derives from a young man in good health. Some clones in this sample may be carry-over from other donors' samples. The rearrangement joined TRBV11-2 to TRBJ2-3; TRBD2 might be the D gene, on 5 matching bases. CDR3 reads: CASSSLRGNTQYF. The sequenced DNA: TGTGCCAGCAGCTCTCTTCGGGGAAATACGCAGTATTTT.